This TCR beta chain derives from a study of tumor-infiltrating lymphocytes in oesophageal squamous cell carcinoma. TCRdb reanalysed the PCR reads using MiXCR and keeps one entry per CDR3 protein. There are about 19,000 distinct CDR3 sequences in the sample; 41% occur only once, and around two fifths lies in the top ten. The CDR3 loop spans 22 amino acids. CDR1 SGHTA and CDR2 FQGTGA come from the germline V gene. This chain joins TRBV7-3 and TRBJ2-5; TRBD2 is a possible D gene (7 bases). The J call may be faulty, since TRBJ2-1 better matches the DNA end. The origin of this receptor is a male donor with esophageal squamous cell carcinoma. The sample comprised esophageal tumor tissue. The CDR3 DNA follows: TGTGCCAGCAGCCCCCTTTTGTGGGGGGGCTTGGATACGCAGGACGGAGCGTACGAGCAGTTCTTC. Its protein is CASSPLLWGGLDTQDGAYEQFF.